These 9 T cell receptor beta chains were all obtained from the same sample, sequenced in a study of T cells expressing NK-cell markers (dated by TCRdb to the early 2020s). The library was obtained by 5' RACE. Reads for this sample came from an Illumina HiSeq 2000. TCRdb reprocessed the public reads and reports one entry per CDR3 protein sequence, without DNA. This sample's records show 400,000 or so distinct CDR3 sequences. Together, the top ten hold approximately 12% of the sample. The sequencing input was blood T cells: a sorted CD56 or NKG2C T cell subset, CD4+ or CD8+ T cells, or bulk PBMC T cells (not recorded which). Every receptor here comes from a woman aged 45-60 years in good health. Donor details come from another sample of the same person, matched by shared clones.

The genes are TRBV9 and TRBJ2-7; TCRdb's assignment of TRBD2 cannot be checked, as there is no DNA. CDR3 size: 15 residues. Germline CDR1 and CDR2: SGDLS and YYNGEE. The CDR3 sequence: CASSEQGLSSYEQYF.

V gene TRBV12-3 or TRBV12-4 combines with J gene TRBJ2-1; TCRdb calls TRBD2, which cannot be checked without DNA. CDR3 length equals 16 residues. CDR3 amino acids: CASSISGRPNYNEQFF.

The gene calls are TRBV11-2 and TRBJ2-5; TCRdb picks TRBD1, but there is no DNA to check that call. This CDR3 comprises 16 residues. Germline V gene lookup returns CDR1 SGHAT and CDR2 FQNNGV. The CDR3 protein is CASSLEAARGEETQYF.

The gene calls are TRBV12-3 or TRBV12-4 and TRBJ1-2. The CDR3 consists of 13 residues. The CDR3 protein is CASSWVQIYGYTF.

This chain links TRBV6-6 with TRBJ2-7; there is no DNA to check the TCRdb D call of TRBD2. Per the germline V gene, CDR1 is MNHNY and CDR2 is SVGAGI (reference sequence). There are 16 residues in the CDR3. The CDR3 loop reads CASSYSIRLDEYEQYF.

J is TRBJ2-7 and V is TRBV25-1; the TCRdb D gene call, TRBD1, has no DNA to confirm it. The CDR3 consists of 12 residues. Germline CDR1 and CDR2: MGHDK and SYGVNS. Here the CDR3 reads CARKDRGHEQYF.

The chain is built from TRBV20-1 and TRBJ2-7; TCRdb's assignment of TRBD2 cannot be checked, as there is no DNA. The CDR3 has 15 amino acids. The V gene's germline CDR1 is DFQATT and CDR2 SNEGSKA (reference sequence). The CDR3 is CSAVQDSGHSYEQYF.

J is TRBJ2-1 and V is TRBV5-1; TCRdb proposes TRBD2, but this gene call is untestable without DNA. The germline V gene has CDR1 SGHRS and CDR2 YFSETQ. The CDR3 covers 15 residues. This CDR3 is CASSEREKSYNEQFF. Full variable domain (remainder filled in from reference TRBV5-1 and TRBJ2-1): KAGVTQTPRYLIKTRGQQVTLSCSPISGHRSVSWYQQTPGQGLQFLFEYFSETQRNKGNFPGRFSGRQFSNSRSEMNVSTLELGDSALYLCASSEREKSYNEQFFGPGTRLTVL.

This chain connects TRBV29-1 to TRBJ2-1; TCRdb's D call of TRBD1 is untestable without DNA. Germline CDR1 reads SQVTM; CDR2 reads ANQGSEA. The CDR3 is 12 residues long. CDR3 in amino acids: CSVGGARNEQFF.